Following are 26 T cell receptor beta chains from one sample sequenced in a study of cytomegalovirus exposure and HLA in healthy donors. The table came from immunoSEQ multiplex PCR; TCRdb's copy has only in-frame clones and leaves some out. The sample has 50,000 to 65,000 clones; about 95% are singletons. The sequenced sample was PBMCs. The receptors originated from a woman aged 18-29 years in good health and CMV-seropositive.

This clone showed up just once. The chain uses TRBV6-5 and TRBJ2-7; possible D gene TRBD1, 6 bases. The CDR3 extends over 14 amino acids. V was shortened by 0 bases and J by 1 base, with 7 bases between the two germline ends. Germline V gene sequence: CDR1 MNHEY, CDR2 SVGAGI. CDR3 sequence (DNA): TGTGCCAGCAGTTACTCCGGACAGTCCTACGAGCAGTACTTC. Protein product: CASSYSGQSYEQYF.

The chain couples TRBV5-4 to TRBJ2-3, with 14 bases that match TRBD2. Germline loops: CDR1 SGHNT, CDR2 YYREEE (reference sequence). The V and J ends lost 0 bases and 0 bases, in that order; junction bases with no gene match: 3. This CDR3 region has 18 residues. The CDR3 loop is CASSLEGLAGVSTDTQYF. The CDR3 DNA reads as TGTGCCAGCAGCTTGGAGGGACTAGCGGGGGTTAGCACAGATACGCAGTATTTT. The full variable domain, rest sourced from reference TRBV5-4 and TRBJ2-3, is ETGVTQSPTHLIKTRGQQVTLRCSSQSGHNTVSWYQQALGQGPQFIFQYYREEENGRGNFPPRFSGLQFPNYSSELNVNALELDDSALYLCASSLEGLAGVSTDTQYFGPGTRLTVL.

This chain connects TRBV18 to TRBJ2-6, with TRBD1 identical over 9 bases. V dropped 2 bases and J dropped 0; count of bases not matched to a gene: 2. Germline V gene data show CDR1 as KGHSH and CDR2 as LQKENI. There are 17 residues in the CDR3. The CDR3 here is CASSPGTGLSGANVLTF. For the CDR3, the DNA is TGTGCCAGCTCACCAGGGACAGGGCTCTCTGGGGCCAACGTCCTGACTTTC.

The CDR3 nucleotides read TGTGCCAGCTCACCACAGGGGGGGAAGGCAACTAATGAAAAACTGTTTTTT. Translation: CASSPQGGKATNEKLFF. The V gene is TRBV18, the J gene TRBJ1-4, with D perhaps TRBD1 (6 bases). The germline V and J ends were trimmed by 1 base and 0 bases, with 12 bases remaining between them. The germline V gene has CDR1 KGHSH and CDR2 LQKENI. This CDR3 has 17 amino acids.

The chain is built from TRBV9 and TRBJ1-1, with D possibly matching TRBD1 (6 bases). CDR1 and CDR2 from the germline V gene are SGDLS and YYNGEE. Trimming left V 3 bases short and J 5 bases short, with 17 bases between. This CDR3 region has 15 residues. CDR3 bases: TGTGCCAGCAGCGATTACAGGGAAGGGGGAACTGAAGCTTTCTTT. Translation: CASSDYREGGTEAFF.

The chain employs TRBV7-6 and TRBJ1-5; D is perhaps TRBD1 (5 bases). The CDR3 consists of 14 residues. V was pared by 5 bases and J by 6 bases, with 14 bases between. Germline V lookup: CDR1 SGHVS, CDR2 FNYEAQ. CDR3: CASSPARAGQPQHF. CDR3 DNA sequence: TGTGCCAGCAGCCCAGCCAGGGCTGGTCAGCCCCAGCATTTT.

This clone was detected once. The chain recombines TRBV27 with TRBJ1-3; D not certain. CDR1 is MNHEY and CDR2 is SMNVEV in the germline V gene (reference sequence). This CDR3 has 13 residues. The V end was cut by 3 bases, the J end by 4 bases, with 7 bases between. Written as DNA, the CDR3 is TGTGCCAGCAGTTTTAGTGTCGGAAACACCATATATTTT. As protein: CASSFSVGNTIYF.

The chain has TRBV27 and TRBJ1-5; TRBD1 agrees at 7 bases. Germline V gene sequence: CDR1 MNHEY, CDR2 SMNVEV (reference sequence). V dropped 2 bases and J dropped 0; count of bases not matched to a gene: 10. The CDR3 contains 18 residues. CDR3 amino acids: CASSLGPGAGGSNQPQHF. The CDR3 DNA reads as TGTGCCAGCAGTTTAGGGCCCGGGGCAGGGGGTAGCAATCAGCCCCAGCATTTT.

V usage is TRBV5-1 and J usage is TRBJ2-3; D is ambiguous. V dropped 0 bases and J dropped 6 bases, with 11 bases sitting between them. Germline V lookup: CDR1 SGHRS, CDR2 YFSETQ. This CDR3 region has 14 residues. CDR3 sequence: CASSLGRSRDTQYF. In nucleotides, the CDR3 is TGCGCCAGCAGCTTGGGGCGCTCGAGGGATACGCAGTATTTT.

The rearrangement links TRBV5-4 to TRBJ2-1; TRBD2 might be the D (5 bases). The CDR3 has 13 amino acids. Germline V gene sequence: CDR1 SGHNT, CDR2 YYREEE (reference sequence). V was clipped by 2 bases and J by 10 bases, with 13 bases between them. The CDR3: CASSFVGPGEQFF. CDR3 DNA: TGTGCCAGCAGCTTCGTAGGGCCGGGGGAGCAGTTCTTC.

The chain is built from TRBV2 and TRBJ2-1, with unresolved D. Trimming took off 3 bases at V and 4 bases at J, with 7 bases between the two ends. Germline loops: CDR1 SNHLY, CDR2 FYNNEI. The CDR3 is 13 amino acids. The CDR3 DNA reads as TGTGCCAGCAGTGAGAACGGGTACAATGAGCAGTTCTTC. Its translation: CASSENGYNEQFF.

J is TRBJ1-2 and V is TRBV5-6; no clear D. Trimming took off 5 bases at V and 7 bases at J, with 9 bases between the two ends. Per the germline V gene, CDR1 is SGHDT and CDR2 is YYEEEE. The CDR3 contains 11 residues. The CDR3 sequence: CASSRVVGYTF. In DNA, the CDR3 is TGTGCCAGCAGTCGGGTGGTTGGCTACACCTTC.

The chain joins TRBV4-3 to TRBJ1-5, with D possibly matching TRBD1 (5 bases). The CDR3 extends over 15 amino acids. CDR1 is LGHNA and CDR2 is YSLEER in the germline V gene. Trimming pared 0 bases from V and 6 bases from J, leaving 12 bases between. The CDR3 bases are TGCGCCAGCAGCCAAGATGCGGGGCCAGTTCAGCCCCAGCATTTT. This encodes CASSQDAGPVQPQHF.

The chain is built from TRBV27 and TRBJ2-1, with 10 nucleotides matching TRBD2. CDR1 is MNHEY, CDR2 SMNVEV, per germline (reference sequence). This CDR3 is built from 15 residues. Trimming took 6 bases from V and 5 from J; bases not matched to a gene: 7. Here the CDR3 reads CASRILAGVDNEQFF. The DNA of the CDR3 is TGTGCCAGCAGAATCCTAGCGGGGGTAGACAATGAGCAGTTCTTC.

This chain connects TRBV5-1 to TRBJ2-1; 8 bases line up with TRBD2. The CDR3 runs 16 residues. J gave up 2 bases and V 0 bases, and 4 bases lay outside the gene matches. Germline V gives CDR1 SGHRS, CDR2 YFSETQ. CDR3 sequence: CASSLGTGRAYNEQFF. The CDR3 region has the DNA TGCGCCAGCAGCTTGGGGACCGGGAGGGCCTACAATGAGCAGTTCTTC.

The CDR3 DNA is TGTGCCAGCAGAAGACAGGCTTCCACTGGAAACACCATATATTTT. Its translation is CASRRQASTGNTIYF. The chain joins TRBV6-5 to TRBJ1-3, with D maybe TRBD1 (6 bases). Trimming took off 6 bases at V and 2 bases at J, with 14 bases between the two ends. CDR1 MNHEY and CDR2 SVGAGI come from the germline V gene. CDR3 length: 15 amino acids.

V and J are TRBV6-8 and TRBJ1-3, with 9 bases lining up with TRBD1. The CDR3 contains 19 residues. Trimming at V came to 6 bases and at J to 6 bases, leaving 21 bases not matched to a gene. Germline V gene data show CDR1 as MNHGY and CDR2 as SAAAGT. For the CDR3, the DNA is TGTGCCAGCAGGGGCCGGGACAGGGTGGAAGACGGCCATGAAAACACCATATATTTT. Translating gives CASRGRDRVEDGHENTIYF.

The V gene is TRBV19, the J gene TRBJ2-6, with TRBD1 matching 8 bases. V trimming: 5 bases; J trimming: 3 bases; junction bases outside the gene matches: 12. Germline V gene lookup returns CDR1 LNHDA and CDR2 SQIVND (reference sequence). The CDR3 runs to 18 residues. CDR3 coding DNA: TGTGCCAGTAGTGTCTCGGCAGGGGGCTCGGGTGGGGCCAACGTCCTGACTTTC. It translates to CASSVSAGGSGGANVLTF. Full variable domain (rest looked up from reference TRBV19 and TRBJ2-6): DGGITQSPKYLFRKEGQNVTLSCEQNLNHDAMYWYRQDPGQGLRLIYYSQIVNDFQKGDIAEGYSVSREKKESFPLTVTSAQKNPTAFYLCASSVSAGGSGGANVLTFGAGSRLTVL.

The rearrangement links TRBV29-1 to TRBJ2-3; 12 bases map to TRBD2. Unmatched junction bases numbered 3, after V lost 3 bases and J lost 2 bases. CDR1 is SQVTM and CDR2 is ANQGSEA in the germline V gene. This CDR3 region has 15 residues. CDR3 nucleotides: TGCAGCGTTGAGGGACTAGCGGGCCTCACAGATACGCAGTATTTT. Its translation: CSVEGLAGLTDTQYF.

The V and J genes are TRBV6-4 and TRBJ2-3, with 10 bases fitting TRBD2. The CDR3 totals 16 residues. The J segment lost 0 bases and the V segment lost 1 base, leaving 1 base of the junction unmatched. Germline values: CDR1 MRHNA, CDR2 SNTAGT. In nucleotides, the CDR3 is TGTGCCAGCAGTGACTTAGCGGGGGGTAGCACAGATACGCAGTATTTT. Encoded protein: CASSDLAGGSTDTQYF.

V gene TRBV7-9 combines with J gene TRBJ2-7; tentative D call: TRBD2 (5 bases). The CDR3 spans 13 residues. Germline loops: CDR1 SEHNR, CDR2 FQNEAQ (reference sequence). With 5 bases removed from V and 0 bases from J, the gap between germline ends came to 8 bases. This CDR3 is CASSPEDSYEQYF. DNA of the CDR3: TGTGCCAGCAGCCCGGAGGACTCCTACGAGCAGTACTTC. Using reference TRBV7-9 and TRBJ2-7 for the parts outside the CDR3, the full variable domain is DTGVSQNPRHKITKRGQNVTFRCDPISEHNRLYWYRQTLGQGPEFLTYFQNEAQLEKSRLLSDRFSAERPKGSFSTLEIQRTEQGDSAMYLCASSPEDSYEQYFGPGTRLTVT.

The chain employs TRBV30 and TRBJ2-7; 9 positions agree with TRBD2. There are 17 residues in the CDR3. J lost 1 base, V lost 4 bases, and 14 bases had no gene match. CDR1 is GTSNPN and CDR2 is SVGIG in the germline V gene (reference sequence). In DNA form, the CDR3 reads TGTGCCTGGATACATCTCCCCTTAGCGGGGGCTTCCTACGAGCAGTACTTC. Translated, it gives CAWIHLPLAGASYEQYF.

V gene TRBV10-3 combines with J gene TRBJ2-7; D possibly corresponds to TRBD1 (6 bases). The V and J ends lost 8 bases and 1 base respectively, with 18 bases between them. This CDR3 spans 15 amino acids. Germline V CDR1 and CDR2: ENHRY, SYGVKD. CDR3 residues: CAIATDRPLSYEQYF. DNA for the CDR3: TGTGCCATCGCTACAGACAGGCCCTTATCCTACGAGCAGTACTTC.

V usage is TRBV6-1 and J usage is TRBJ2-7, with D perhaps assigned TRBD1 or TRBD2 (5 bases each). The CDR3 totals 17 residues. V was shortened by 5 bases and J by 3 bases, with 23 bases between the two germline ends. In germline, CDR1 is MNHNS, CDR2 SASEGT. As DNA, the CDR3 is TGTGCCAGCAGTCAAGGGACCGGAGGTTATGAGGTCTACGAGCAGTACTTC. It translates to CASSQGTGGYEVYEQYF.

J is TRBJ1-2 and V is TRBV7-2; 11 bases match TRBD1. The CDR3 is 13 amino acids. V lost 3 bases to trimming and J lost 7 bases; unmatched junction nucleotides: 1. CDR1 is SGHTA and CDR2 is FQGNSA in the germline V gene. CDR3 protein: CASSLDRGLGYTF. The CDR3 nucleotides are TGTGCCAGCAGCTTGGACAGGGGGCTTGGCTACACCTTC. The whole variable domain, remainder taken from reference TRBV7-2 and TRBJ1-2, is GAGVSQSPSNKVTEKGKDVELRCDPISGHTALYWYRQSLGQGLEFLIYFQGNSAPDKSGLPSDRFSAERTGGSVSTLTIQRTQQEDSAVYLCASSLDRGLGYTFGSGTRLTVV.

This chain uses TRBV5-1 with TRBJ2-7; 7 nucleotides match TRBD1. Losses at the gene ends were 3 bases for V and 3 bases for J; bases not matched to a gene: 6. Germline V gene lookup returns CDR1 SGHRS and CDR2 YFSETQ. The CDR3 sequence is 14 residues long. In nucleotides, the CDR3 is TGCGCCAGCAGCTCGCACCGGGACAGCTACGAGCAGTACTTC. Translated, it gives CASSSHRDSYEQYF.